Listed here is a single T cell receptor (beta chain). Its antigen remains unknown. This CDR3 comprises 14 residues. The V gene's germline CDR1 is MNHNY and CDR2 SVGAGI (reference sequence). V was clipped by 2 bases and J by 7 bases, with 12 bases between them. This specimen belongs to a study of beta chain features in type 1 diabetes. Study in general: Investigators examined 85 million to 110 million sorted cells across all samples. Study-wide results and caveats: In cDNA sequencing, cells with high TCR expression could be over-represented. There was a moderate but significant shortening of TCRB CDR3s in all four CD4+ subsets of Type 1 diabetes patients.

The authors took one heparinised blood draw, averaging about 120 mL, from each donor. cDNA synthesis used the whole RNA isolate, giving expressed TCRB sequences. Clones were read by immunoSEQ multiplex PCR, and TCRdb kept only the in-frame ones, dropping some. The data show under 300,000 clones, about 8.5% seen once. The specimen was central memory CD4+ T cells from blood. The receptor comes from a woman younger than 35 in good health. This rearrangement joins TRBV6-6 to TRBJ2-1; D perhaps matches TRBD1 (6 bases). As DNA, the CDR3 is TGTGCCAGCAGTTACCATAGCAGGGGTAATGAGCAGTTCTTC. This encodes CASSYHSRGNEQFF.